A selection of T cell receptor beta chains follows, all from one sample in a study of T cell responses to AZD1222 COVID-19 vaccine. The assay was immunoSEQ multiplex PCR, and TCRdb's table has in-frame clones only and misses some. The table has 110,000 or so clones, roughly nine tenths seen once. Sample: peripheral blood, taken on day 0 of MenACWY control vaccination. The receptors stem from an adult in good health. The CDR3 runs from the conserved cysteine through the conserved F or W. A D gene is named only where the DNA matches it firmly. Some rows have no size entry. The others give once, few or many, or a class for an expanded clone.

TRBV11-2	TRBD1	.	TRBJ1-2	CASSFKGAGGYTF	TGTGCCAGCAGCTTCAAGGGGGCGGGTGGCTACACCTTC
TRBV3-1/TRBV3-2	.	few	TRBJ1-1	CASSQNRWNTEAFF	TGTGCCAGCAGCCAAAACAGGTGGAACACTGAAGCTTTCTTT
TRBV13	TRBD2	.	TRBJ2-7	CASSLEASGTYEQYF	TGTGCCAGCAGCCTAGAGGCTAGCGGGACCTACGAGCAGTACTTC
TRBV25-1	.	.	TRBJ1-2	CASTPQGNAYYGYTF	TGTGCCAGCACCCCTCAGGGAAACGCCTACTATGGCTACACCTTC
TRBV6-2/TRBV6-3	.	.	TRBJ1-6	CASSYSGWDSPLHF	TGTGCCAGCAGTTACTCAGGCTGGGATTCACCCCTCCACTTT
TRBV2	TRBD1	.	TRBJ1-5	CASKGGQAGLPQHF	TGTGCCAGCAAAGGGGGCCAAGCCGGTCTGCCCCAGCATTTT
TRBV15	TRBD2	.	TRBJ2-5	CATSSIQTGGRETQYF	TGTGCCACCAGCTCCATACAAACGGGGGGTAGGGAGACCCAGTACTTC
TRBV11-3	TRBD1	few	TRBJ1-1	CASSRGTGTEAFF	TGTGCCAGCAGCAGGGGGACAGGGACTGAAGCTTTCTTT
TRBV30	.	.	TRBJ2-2	CAWKRGPNTGELFF	TGTGCCTGGAAAAGGGGACCGAACACCGGGGAGCTGTTTTTT
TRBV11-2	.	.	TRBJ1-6	CASSVSGDGSPLHF	TGTGCCAGCAGCGTCAGCGGGGACGGGTCACCCCTCCACTTT
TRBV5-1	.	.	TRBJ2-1	CASSPPGNEQFF	TGCGCCAGCAGCCCCCCGGGAAATGAGCAGTTCTTC
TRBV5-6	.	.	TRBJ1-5	CASSLSGAGGNQPQHF	TGTGCCAGCAGCTTGTCTGGGGCGGGGGGTAATCAGCCCCAGCATTTT
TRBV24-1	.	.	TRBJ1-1	CATSGKPRNTEAFF	TGTGCCACCAGTGGCAAACCTCGGAACACTGAAGCTTTCTTT
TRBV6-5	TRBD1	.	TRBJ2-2	CASSYSDRAGELFF	TGTGCCAGCAGTTACTCGGACAGGGCCGGGGAGCTGTTTTTT
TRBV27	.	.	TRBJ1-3	CASSPSGTDSGNTIYF	TGTGCCAGCAGTCCGTCCGGTACTGACTCTGGAAACACCATATATTTT
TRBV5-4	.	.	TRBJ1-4	CASSFGGREKLFF	TGTGCCAGCAGCTTCGGGGGTCGAGAAAAACTGTTTTTT
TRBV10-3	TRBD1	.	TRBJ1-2	CAISDRQGASVRGYTF	TGTGCCATCAGTGATCGGCAGGGGGCCTCTGTTCGGGGCTACACCTTC
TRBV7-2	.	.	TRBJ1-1	CASSLLWTSLMNTEAFF	TGTGCCAGCAGCTTATTATGGACAAGTTTAATGAACACTGAAGCTTTCTTT
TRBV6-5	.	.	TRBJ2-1	CASSPRPSGRTFF	TGTGCCAGCAGTCCCCGGCCATCGGGTCGTACGTTCTTC
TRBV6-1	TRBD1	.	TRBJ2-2	CASSETDRVKTGELFF	TGTGCCAGCAGTGAAACGGACAGGGTAAAAACCGGGGAGCTGTTTTTT
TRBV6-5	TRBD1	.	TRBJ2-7	CASKTGQGPYEQYF	TGTGCCAGCAAGACGGGACAGGGGCCCTACGAGCAGTACTTC
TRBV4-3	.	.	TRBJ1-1	CASSQEMNTEAFF	TGCGCCAGCAGCCAGGAAATGAACACTGAAGCTTTCTTT
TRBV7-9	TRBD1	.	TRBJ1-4	CASKGDRANEKLFF	TGTGCCAGCAAGGGGGACAGGGCTAATGAAAAACTGTTTTTT
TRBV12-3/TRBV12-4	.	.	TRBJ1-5	CASTVAGVSQHF	TGTGCCAGCACGGTCGCAGGGGTGTCCCAGCATTTT
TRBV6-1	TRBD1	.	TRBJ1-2	CASSALTNSMDRDGYTF	TGTGCCAGCAGTGCCCTTACGAATTCCATGGACAGGGACGGCTACACCTTC
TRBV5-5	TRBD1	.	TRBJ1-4	CASSLGPGTGNEKLFF	TGTGCCAGCAGCTTGGGTCCCGGGACAGGGAATGAAAAACTGTTTTTT
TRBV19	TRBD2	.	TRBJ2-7	CASSSSSGLGEQYF	TGTGCCAGTAGTAGTTCTAGCGGACTCGGCGAGCAGTACTTC
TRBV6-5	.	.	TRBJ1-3	CASSYSPAGGNTIYF	TGTGCCAGCAGTTACTCCCCCGCGGGAGGAAACACCATATATTTT
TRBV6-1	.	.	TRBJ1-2	CASSEFRTWGYTF	TGTGCCAGCAGTGAATTTAGGACATGGGGCTACACCTTC
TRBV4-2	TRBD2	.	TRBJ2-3	CASSQEVKASGWTDTQYF	TGTGCCAGCAGCCAAGAGGTTAAGGCTAGCGGTTGGACAGATACGCAGTATTTT
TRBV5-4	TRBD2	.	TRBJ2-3	CASSLAGGPIDTQYF	TGTGCCAGCAGCTTGGCGGGGGGGCCCATAGATACGCAGTATTTT
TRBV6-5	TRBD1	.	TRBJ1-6	CASSYSATGGYSPLHF	TGTGCCAGCAGTTACTCGGCGACAGGGGGTTATTCACCCCTCCACTTT
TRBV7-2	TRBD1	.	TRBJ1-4	CASSLVAGGVTNEKLFF	TGTGCCAGCAGCTTAGTGGCAGGGGGCGTCACTAATGAAAAACTGTTTTTT
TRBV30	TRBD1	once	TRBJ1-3	CAWTNRGSGNTIYF	TGTGCCTGGACTAACAGGGGTTCTGGAAACACCATATATTTT
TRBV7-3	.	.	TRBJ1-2	CASSLSPAGYGYTF	TGTGCCAGCAGCTTATCCCCAGCGGGCTATGGCTACACCTTC
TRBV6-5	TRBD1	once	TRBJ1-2	CASSYSEGANGYTF	TGTGCCAGCAGTTACTCAGAGGGGGCGAATGGCTACACCTTC
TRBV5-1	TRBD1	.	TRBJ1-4	CASSPGDRTNEKLFF	TGCGCCAGCAGCCCGGGGGACAGAACTAATGAAAAACTGTTTTTT
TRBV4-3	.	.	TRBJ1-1	CASSQERVSTEAFF	TGCGCCAGCAGCCAAGAAAGGGTTTCCACTGAAGCTTTCTTT
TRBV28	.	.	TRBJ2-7	CASSLGGRTYEQYF	TGTGCCAGCAGTTTAGGGGGCAGAACCTACGAGCAGTACTTC
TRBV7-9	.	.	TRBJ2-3	CASSPTRATDTQYF	TGTGCCAGCAGCCCAACCAGAGCCACAGATACGCAGTATTTT